This TCR beta chain was observed in a study of PD-1 blockade in classical Hodgkin lymphoma. Study information: Patients were dosed intravenously with nivolumab at 3 mg/kg every 2 weeks. Study results and caveats: Exclusion was applied to patients who started nivolumab under 1 year after ASCT. Reports indicated that newly diagnosed patients had lower baseline TCR diversity than healthy donors did.

Germline-derived CDR1 and CDR2 are SGHNT and YENEEA. V shed 5 bases and J 5 bases; nucleotides not matched to a gene: 6. The CDR3 covers 15 residues. Data came from immunoSEQ multiplex PCR; TCRdb stores just in-frame clones and leaves some out. The sample yields 25,000 to 30,000 clones, around 70% seen once. This clone has only a few counts. Its cognate antigen is unknown. Relapses following autologous stem cell transplantation were seen in all patients, with brentuximab vedotin exposure varying. When best responses were assessed, they were complete response, partial response or progressive disease. The specimen comprised peripheral blood mononuclear cells (PBMCs), sampled before the second cycle of nivolumab. The J gene is TRBJ2-3, the V gene TRBV11-3; 11 nucleotides agree with TRBD2. The source of this sequence is a human donor with classical Hodgkin lymphoma. The CDR3 DNA reads as TGTGCCAGCAGCATTAGCGGGGGGGCCTTAGATACGCAGTATTTT. Encoded protein: CASSISGGALDTQYF.